The 15 T cell receptor beta chains reported below all come from one sample, sequenced in a study of CD8+ T cells in alopecia areata. It was cDNA, reverse transcribed from extracted RNA, that served as the sequencing template. The repertoire was sequenced with immunoSEQ multiplex PCR; TCRdb's copy has only in-frame clones and lacks some. This table holds roughly 120,000 clones, 55% to 70% found once. Sequences were obtained from CD4+ T cells sorted from blood. These receptors were taken from a human donor in good health.

This clone was detected once. The identical CDR3 is also encoded by other nucleotide sequences in the sample. CDR3 amino acids: CSVDSGNTEAFF. CDR3 bases: TGCAGCGTTGATAGTGGGAACACTGAAGCTTTCTTT. This chain links TRBV29-1 with TRBJ1-1; unclear D gene. The V and J ends lost 3 bases and 1 base respectively, with 6 bases between them. CDR1 and CDR2 (germline): SQVTM, ANQGSEA. This CDR3 is built from 12 residues.

CDR3 DNA: TGTGCCAGCAGCCGCAGGCATGAGCAGTTCTTC. It codes for CASSRRHEQFF. This chain uses TRBV5-7 with TRBJ2-1; D remains unclear. TRBV5-7 is reported as an ORF; its role is uncertain. CDR3 length: 11 amino acids. V was pared by 4 bases and J by 8 bases, with 7 bases between.

V and J are TRBV15 and TRBJ2-3; the match to TRBD1 covers 7 bases. Per the germline V gene, CDR1 is LNHNV and CDR2 is YYDKDF (reference sequence). This CDR3 has 16 residues. V lost 1 base and J lost 0; bases outside the gene matches: 4. The CDR3 protein is CATSRVDRASTDTQYF. CDR3 DNA sequence: TGTGCCACCAGCAGAGTTGACAGGGCTAGCACAGATACGCAGTATTTT.

This clone was seen only once. The chain combines TRBV2 with TRBJ2-3; D not resolved. V lost 8 bases and J lost 7, with 13 bases in between. From germline, CDR1 is SNHLY and CDR2 FYNNEI. This CDR3 spans 12 amino acids. As DNA, the CDR3 is TGTGCCAGCTTAGGCTCCGGATATACGCAGTATTTT. Residues: CASLGSGYTQYF.

The chain is built from TRBV5-1 and TRBJ2-5; D call uncertain. Trimming took 0 bases from V and 5 from J, leaving 5 bases between them. CDR3 length: 12 amino acids. In germline, CDR1 is SGHRS, CDR2 YFSETQ. The CDR3 region is CASSLEVETQYF. Written as DNA, the CDR3 is TGCGCCAGCAGCTTGGAGGTGGAGACCCAGTACTTC.

The gene calls are TRBV6-1 and TRBJ1-1; 7 nucleotides line up with TRBD1. The V segment lost 8 bases and the J segment 5 bases; nucleotides outside the gene matches: 8. The CDR3 runs to 13 residues. The germline CDR1 and CDR2 sequences are MNHNS and SASEGT. CDR3 loop: CASARTGETEAFF. The DNA for the CDR3 is TGTGCCAGCGCCAGGACAGGCGAAACTGAAGCTTTCTTT.

This sequence joins TRBV7-2 and TRBJ1-1; TRBD1 aligns across 7 bases. This CDR3 has 14 residues. The germline V gene has CDR1 SGHTA and CDR2 FQGNSA. The J segment lost 1 base and the V segment lost 10 bases, leaving 9 bases of the junction unmatched. The CDR3: CATQQGPSNTEAFF. The CDR3 DNA reads TGTGCCACCCAACAGGGGCCATCGAACACTGAAGCTTTCTTT.

The rearrangement links TRBV27 to TRBJ2-3; a possible D gene is TRBD2 (5 bases). Deletions cut 6 bases from V and 4 bases from J, with 20 bases between. In germline, CDR1 is MNHEY, CDR2 SMNVEV (reference sequence). The CDR3 length is 16 residues. The CDR3 sequence: CASRRGREVIADTQYF. CDR3 DNA sequence: TGTGCCAGCAGACGAGGACGGGAAGTCATAGCAGATACGCAGTATTTT.

The chain combines TRBV5-1 with TRBJ1-2, with D tentatively TRBD1 (6 bases). CDR1 and CDR2 (germline): SGHRS, YFSETQ. V was trimmed by 4 bases and J by 3 bases, leaving 19 bases between them. This CDR3 contains 16 residues. The CDR3 DNA sequence: TGCGCCAGCAGCGCGAAAGGCGGGGGCTCAGACTATGGCTACACCTTC. It yields the protein CASSAKGGGSDYGYTF.

The V and J genes are TRBV10-2 and TRBJ1-5; 7 bases align to TRBD1. From germline, CDR1 is WSHSY and CDR2 SAAADI. The CDR3 length is 13 residues. The trim removed 5 bases at V and 5 bases at J, leaving 3 bases unmatched. The CDR3: CASSLTGDQPQHF. The CDR3 DNA reads as TGCGCCAGCAGTTTAACAGGGGATCAGCCCCAGCATTTT.

The chain uses TRBV5-1 and TRBJ1-1; D not resolved. The CDR3 is made up of 14 amino acids. In germline, CDR1 is SGHRS, CDR2 YFSETQ. Trimming pared 0 bases from V and 1 base from J, leaving 7 bases between. CDR3 DNA: TGCGCCAGCAGCTTGGTATCTGGGAACACTGAAGCTTTCTTT. As protein: CASSLVSGNTEAFF.

This clone was seen more than once but under ten times. The chain uses TRBV19 and TRBJ1-2, with 9 bases fitting TRBD1. This CDR3 is 16 amino acids long. CDR1 is LNHDA, CDR2 SQIVND, per germline (reference sequence). Germline trimming cut 7 bases from V and 3 bases from J; bases unmatched to any gene: 12. The chain's CDR3 is CASNSGPGQGHYGYTF. CDR3 coding DNA: TGTGCCAGTAACTCGGGCCCGGGACAGGGCCACTATGGCTACACCTTC.

The V call is TRBV20-1, the J call TRBJ2-2; tentative D call: TRBD1 (5 bases). V was trimmed by 5 bases and J by 7 bases, leaving 8 bases between them. This CDR3 comprises 11 residues. Germline CDR1 and CDR2: DFQATT and SNEGSKA (reference sequence). CDR3 bases: TGCAGTGCTCGGACACTCGGGGAGCTGTTTTTT. It yields the protein CSARTLGELFF.

The chain couples TRBV4-1 to TRBJ2-5; D may match TRBD1 or TRBD2 (6 bases each). The germline CDR1 and CDR2 sequences are MGHRA and YSYEKL. V was pared by 2 bases and J by 1 base, with 17 bases between. CDR3 length: 17 residues. The CDR3 sequence is CASSQTQTRGLQETQYF. As DNA, the CDR3 is TGCGCCAGCAGCCAAACTCAGACCCGGGGGCTCCAAGAGACCCAGTACTTC.

The chain has TRBV10-3 and TRBJ2-1, with TRBD2 identical over 9 bases. This CDR3 region has 15 residues. CDR1 is ENHRY and CDR2 is SYGVKD in the germline V gene. Trimming removed 3 bases from V and 5 bases from J; junction bases left unmatched: 5. CDR3 sequence (DNA): TGTGCCATCAGTGATAAGACTAGCGGTCACAATGAGCAGTTCTTC. Its protein is CAISDKTSGHNEQFF.